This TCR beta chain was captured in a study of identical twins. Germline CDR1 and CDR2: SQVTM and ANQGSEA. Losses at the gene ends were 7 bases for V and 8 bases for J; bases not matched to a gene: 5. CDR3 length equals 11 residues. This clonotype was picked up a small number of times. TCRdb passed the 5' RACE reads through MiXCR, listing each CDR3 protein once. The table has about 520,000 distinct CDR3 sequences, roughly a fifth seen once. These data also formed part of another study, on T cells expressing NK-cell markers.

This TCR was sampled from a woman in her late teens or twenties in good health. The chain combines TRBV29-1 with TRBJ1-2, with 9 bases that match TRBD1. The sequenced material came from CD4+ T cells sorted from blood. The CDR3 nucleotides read TGCAGCGCGGGACAGGGCGGCGGCTACACCTTC. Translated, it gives CSAGQGGGYTF.